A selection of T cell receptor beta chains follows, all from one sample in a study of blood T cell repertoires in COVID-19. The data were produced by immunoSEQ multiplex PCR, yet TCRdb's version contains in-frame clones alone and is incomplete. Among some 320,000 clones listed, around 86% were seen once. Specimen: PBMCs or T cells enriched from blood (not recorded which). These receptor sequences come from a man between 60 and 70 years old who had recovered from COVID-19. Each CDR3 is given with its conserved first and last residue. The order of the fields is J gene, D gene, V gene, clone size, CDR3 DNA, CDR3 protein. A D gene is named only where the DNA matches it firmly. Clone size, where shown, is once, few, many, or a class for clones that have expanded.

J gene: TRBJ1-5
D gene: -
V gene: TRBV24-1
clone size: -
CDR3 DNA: TGTGCCACCAGCTGGGAGTACAATCAGCCCCAGCATTTT
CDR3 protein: CATSWEYNQPQHF

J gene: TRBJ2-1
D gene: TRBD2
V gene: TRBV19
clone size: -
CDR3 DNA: TGTGCCAGTAGTATCCCGATCCATAGCGGGAGAGCAATATACAATGAGCAGTTCTTC
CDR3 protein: CASSIPIHSGRAIYNEQFF

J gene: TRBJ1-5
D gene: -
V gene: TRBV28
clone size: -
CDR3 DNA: TGTGCCAGCAGTTTGGGGACACTCAATCAGCCCCAGCATTTT
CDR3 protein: CASSLGTLNQPQHF

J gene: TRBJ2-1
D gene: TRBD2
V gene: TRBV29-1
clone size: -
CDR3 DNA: TGCAGCGTTGCAACGGGACTAGCGGGAGGTGAGCAGTTCTTC
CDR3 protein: CSVATGLAGGEQFF

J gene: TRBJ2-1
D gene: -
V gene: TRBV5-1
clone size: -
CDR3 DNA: TGCGCCAGCAGCTTGGAAGGTAGCTATCCTAGCTCCTACAATGAGCAGTTCTTC
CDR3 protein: CASSLEGSYPSSYNEQFF

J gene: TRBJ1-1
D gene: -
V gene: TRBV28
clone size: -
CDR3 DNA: TGTGCCAGCAACTTAAGAGGGACTGAAGCTTTCTTT
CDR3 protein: CASNLRGTEAFF

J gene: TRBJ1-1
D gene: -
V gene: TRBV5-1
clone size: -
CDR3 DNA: TGCGCCAGCAGCCCGGAGGGACGGCCCCTGAACACTGAAGCTTTCTTT
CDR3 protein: CASSPEGRPLNTEAFF

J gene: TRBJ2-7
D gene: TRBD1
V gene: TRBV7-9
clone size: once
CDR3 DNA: TGTGCCAGCACCCAAGGTGCGGGTGGCCGGGACAGGAGTCCCTACGAGCAGTACTTC
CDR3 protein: CASTQGAGGRDRSPYEQYF

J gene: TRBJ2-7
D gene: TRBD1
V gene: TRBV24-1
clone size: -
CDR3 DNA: TGTGCCACCAGTGATTCCTCCGGGACAGCTTCATACGAGCAGTACTTC
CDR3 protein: CATSDSSGTASYEQYF

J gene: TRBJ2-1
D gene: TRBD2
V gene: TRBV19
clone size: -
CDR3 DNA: TGTGCCAGTAGTAGGGCTAGCGGGATTTACAATGAGCAGTTCTTC
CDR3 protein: CASSRASGIYNEQFF

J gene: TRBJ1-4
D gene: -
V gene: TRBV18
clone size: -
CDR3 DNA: TGTGCCAGCTCACCCCGCGGGGAGGAAAAACTGTTTTTT
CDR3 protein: CASSPRGEEKLFF

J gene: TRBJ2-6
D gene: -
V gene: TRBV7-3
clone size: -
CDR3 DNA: TGTGCCAGCAGCTTAAAGCTCTCTGGGGCCAACGTCCTGACTTTC
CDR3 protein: CASSLKLSGANVLTF

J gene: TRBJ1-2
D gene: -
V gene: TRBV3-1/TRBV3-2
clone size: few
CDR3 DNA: TGTGCCAGCAGCCAAGTCGCAGACACAAACTATGGCTACACCTTC
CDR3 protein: CASSQVADTNYGYTF

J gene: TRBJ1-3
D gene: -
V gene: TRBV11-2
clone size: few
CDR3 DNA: TGTGCCAGCAGCTTAGATCCGGTAGTTAGTCCTGGAAACACCATATATTTT
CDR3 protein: CASSLDPVVSPGNTIYF

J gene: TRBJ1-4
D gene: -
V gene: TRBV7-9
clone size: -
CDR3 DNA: TGTGCCAGCAGCTGGGGGCGGGAAAAACTGTTTTTT
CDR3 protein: CASSWGREKLFF

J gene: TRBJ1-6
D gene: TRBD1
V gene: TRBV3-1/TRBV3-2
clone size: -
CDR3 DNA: TGTGCCAGCAGGCGACAGGGCATAGGCTCACCCCTCCACTTT
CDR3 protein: CASRRQGIGSPLHF

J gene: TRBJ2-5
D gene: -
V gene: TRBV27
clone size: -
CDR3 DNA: TGTGCCAGCAGCCGGTGGGGCCCCACAGGAATAGAGACCCAGTACTTC
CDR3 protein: CASSRWGPTGIETQYF

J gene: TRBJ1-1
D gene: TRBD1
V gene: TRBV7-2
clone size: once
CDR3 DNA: TGTGCCAGCAGCTTAGAGGACAGGGCCACTGAAGCTTTCTTT
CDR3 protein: CASSLEDRATEAFF

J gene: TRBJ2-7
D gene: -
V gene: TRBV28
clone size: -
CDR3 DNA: TGTGCCAGCAGTTTCGGTTTCGAGCAGTACTTC
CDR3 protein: CASSFGFEQYF

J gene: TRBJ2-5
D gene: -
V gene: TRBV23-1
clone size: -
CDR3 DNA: TGCGCCAGCAGTCAAGAGTTGCAAGAGACCCAGTACTTC
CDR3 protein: CASSQELQETQYF

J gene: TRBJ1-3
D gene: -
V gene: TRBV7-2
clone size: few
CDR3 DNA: TGTGCCAGCAGCTTAGTACAGGGAAGCTCTGGAAACACCATATATTTT
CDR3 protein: CASSLVQGSSGNTIYF

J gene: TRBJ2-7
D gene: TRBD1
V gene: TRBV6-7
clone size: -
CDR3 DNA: TGTGCCAGACCCGGGACAGGGGGAACGTGGTCGGTCTTTTACGAGCAGTACTTC
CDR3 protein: CARPGTGGTWSVFYEQYF

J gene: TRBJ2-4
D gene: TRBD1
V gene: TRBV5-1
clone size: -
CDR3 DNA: TGCGCCAGCAGCTTGATGGGACAGGGTTCGAACATTCAGTACTTC
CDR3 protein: CASSLMGQGSNIQYF

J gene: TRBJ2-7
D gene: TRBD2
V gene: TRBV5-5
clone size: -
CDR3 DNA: TGTGCCAGCAGCCCAATTGGCGGGACTAGCGGGGCCTCCTACGAGCAGTACTTC
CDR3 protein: CASSPIGGTSGASYEQYF

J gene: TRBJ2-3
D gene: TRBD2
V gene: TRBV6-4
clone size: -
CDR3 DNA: TGTGCCAGCAGTGGGGGGGGAGATCTGGGGCAGTATTTT
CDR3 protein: CASSGGGDLGQYF

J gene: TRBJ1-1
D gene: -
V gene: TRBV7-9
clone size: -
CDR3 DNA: TGTGCCAGCAGCTTGTACGGGAACACTGAAGCTTTCTTT
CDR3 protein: CASSLYGNTEAFF

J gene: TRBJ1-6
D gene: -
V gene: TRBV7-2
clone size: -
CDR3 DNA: TGTGCCAGCAGCTTAGCAAGTCAAGGAGTCTCACCCCTCCACTTT
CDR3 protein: CASSLASQGVSPLHF

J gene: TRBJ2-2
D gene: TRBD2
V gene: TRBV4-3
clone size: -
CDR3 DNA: TGCGCCAGCAGCCAGGGACTAGCGGGCTTAAACACCGGGGAGCTGTTTTTT
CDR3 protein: CASSQGLAGLNTGELFF

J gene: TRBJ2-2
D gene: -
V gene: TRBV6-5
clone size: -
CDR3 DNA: TGTGCCAGCAGTTACTCTCGGGGCACCGGGGAGCTGTTTTTT
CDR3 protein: CASSYSRGTGELFF

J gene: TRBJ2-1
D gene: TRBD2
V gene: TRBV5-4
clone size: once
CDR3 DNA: TGTGCCAGCAGCTTGGCCTCTCAGGGAGGGGAACTCTTC
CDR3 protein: CASSLASQGGELF

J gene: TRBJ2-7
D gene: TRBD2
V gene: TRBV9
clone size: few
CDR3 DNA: TGTGCCAGCAGCGCCCAGACTAGCGGGAGAATGAGCGAGCAGTACTTC
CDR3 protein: CASSAQTSGRMSEQYF

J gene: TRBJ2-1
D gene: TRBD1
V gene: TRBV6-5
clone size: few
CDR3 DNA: TGTGCCAGCAGTTCCACCGGGACAGCACCCTACAATGAGCAGTTCTTC
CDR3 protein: CASSSTGTAPYNEQFF

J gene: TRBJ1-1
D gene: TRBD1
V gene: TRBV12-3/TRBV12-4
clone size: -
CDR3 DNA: TGTGCCAGCAGTTTGACAGGGCCCGGGGAAGCTTTCTTT
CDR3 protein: CASSLTGPGEAFF

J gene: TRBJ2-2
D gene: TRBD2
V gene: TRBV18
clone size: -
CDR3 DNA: TGTGCCAGCTCACCACCGGGACTACAGAACACCGGGGAGCTGTTTTTT
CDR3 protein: CASSPPGLQNTGELFF